The 18 T cell receptor beta chains below all came from one sample that was sequenced in a study of identical twins. TCRdb ran MiXCR on the 5' RACE reads and lists one entry per CDR3 protein. The sample has a few hundred thousand distinct CDR3 sequences, less than 9% seen once. The sample was also linked to a second study, of yellow fever vaccine responses in identical twins.

Sequencing input: memory (CD45RO+) T cells sorted from blood. These receptors were taken from a woman aged 18-29 years in good health.

The chain employs TRBV5-6 and TRBJ2-1, with D perhaps matching TRBD2 (5 bases). CDR3 length equals 16 residues. V was trimmed by 0 bases and J by 5 bases, leaving 15 bases between them. CDR1 is SGHDT and CDR2 is YYEEEE in the germline V gene. The CDR3 spells CASSLGVFRGNNEQFF. For the CDR3, the DNA is TGTGCCAGCAGCTTGGGTGTGTTTCGGGGTAACAATGAGCAGTTCTTC. The full variable domain, rest sourced from reference TRBV5-6 and TRBJ2-1, is DAGVTQSPTHLIKTRGQQVTLRCSPKSGHDTVSWYQQALGQGPQFIFQYYEEEERQRGNFPDRFSGHQFPNYSSELNVNALLLGDSALYLCASSLGVFRGNNEQFFGPGTRLTVL.

This clonotype was observed a handful of times. The gene calls are TRBV6-1 and TRBJ2-1; possible D gene TRBD2, 6 bases. V gave up 1 base and J gave up 6 bases, with 13 bases separating them. Germline V gene sequence: CDR1 MNHNS, CDR2 SASEGT. The CDR3 is 15 residues long. The CDR3: CASSEEGGASNEQFF. CDR3 bases: TGTGCCAGCAGTGAAGAAGGCGGGGCCTCCAATGAGCAGTTCTTC.

For this clonotype: A much larger clonotype is one base distant, so this may be a read error. The V gene is TRBV10-1, the J gene TRBJ2-2, with D tentatively TRBD2 (6 bases). This CDR3 region has 11 residues. Germline V lookup: CDR1 WNHNN, CDR2 SYGVQD (reference sequence). The CDR3 DNA reads as TGCGCCAGCAGTGCTGGCGGGAAGCTGTTTTTT. It is translated as CASSAGGKLFF.

The V and J genes are TRBV5-1 and TRBJ2-1; TRBD1 matches 10 bases. V was pared by 2 bases and J by 2 bases, with 4 bases of the junction left unmatched. Germline loops: CDR1 SGHRS, CDR2 YFSETQ. The CDR3 contains 16 residues. CDR3 amino acids: CASSLPGQGTYNEQFF. CDR3 nucleotides: TGCGCCAGCAGCTTACCGGGACAGGGGACCTACAATGAGCAGTTCTTC.

The rearrangement joins TRBV28 to TRBJ2-4; the match to TRBD2 covers 7 bases. J lost 3 bases, V lost 2 bases, and 7 bases had no gene match. There are 16 residues in the CDR3. Germline V CDR1 and CDR2: MDHEN, SYDVKM. DNA of the CDR3: TGTGCCAGCAGTTTAGGTCACCCGGGGGGCAAAAACATTCAGTACTTC. As protein: CASSLGHPGGKNIQYF.

The chain couples TRBV2 to TRBJ2-1; D call uncertain. The CDR3 consists of 15 residues. Germline V gene sequence: CDR1 SNHLY, CDR2 FYNNEI. Trimming stripped 8 bases from V and 1 base from J, with 15 bases between. CDR3 DNA sequence: TGTGCCAGCCTCCCGCCTAGTGGGTCCTACAATGAGCAGTTCTTC. Translated, it gives CASLPPSGSYNEQFF.

In this sample, this clonotype turned up many times. This chain links TRBV7-6 with TRBJ2-2; 13 positions match TRBD2. Germline V CDR1 and CDR2: SGHVS, FNYEAQ. This CDR3 has 20 residues. The V and J ends lost 0 bases and 3 bases, in that order; junction bases with no gene match: 10. The CDR3: CASSLAIPGLAGRDTGELFF. The CDR3 DNA is TGTGCCAGCAGCTTAGCAATCCCGGGACTAGCGGGAAGGGACACCGGGGAGCTGTTTTTT.

This clonotype was seen a handful of times. V gene TRBV12-3 or TRBV12-4 combines with J gene TRBJ1-1; the match to TRBD1 covers 9 bases. With V trimmed by 6 bases and J by 2 bases, 7 bases remained unmatched. The CDR3 length is 15 residues. In nucleotides, the CDR3 is TGTGCCAGCAGAGAATGGGACAGGGTAAACACTGAAGCTTTCTTT. It yields the protein CASREWDRVNTEAFF.

This clonotype was observed a handful of times. V is TRBV10-2 and J is TRBJ1-2, with D possibly TRBD1 on 5 matching bases. Looked up from germline, CDR1 is WSHSY and CDR2 is SAAADI. The V gene lost 5 bases and the J gene lost 4 bases, with 17 bases spanning the gap. The CDR3 contains 15 residues. This CDR3 reads CASSLQGRGIYGYTF. As DNA, the CDR3 is TGCGCCAGCAGTTTGCAGGGCCGGGGCATCTATGGCTACACCTTC.

This clonotype was picked up a small number of times. The J gene is TRBJ1-2, the V gene TRBV6-5; D unclear. Germline-derived CDR1 and CDR2 are MNHEY and SVGAGI. The CDR3 is 13 residues long. V lost 2 bases to trimming and J lost 5 bases, with 9 bases between them. The CDR3 sequence: CASSYSPLYGYTF. The CDR3, as DNA: TGTGCCAGCAGTTACAGTCCTTTATATGGCTACACCTTC.

This chain uses TRBV3-1 with TRBJ1-2; 8 nucleotides match TRBD1. The CDR3 runs to 17 residues. Trimming cost V 1 base and J 8 bases; bases outside gene matches: 15. The germline V gene has CDR1 LGHDT and CDR2 YNNKEL (reference sequence). CDR3 bases: TGTGCCAGCAGCCAAGCGCGAGGAGGGGGACAGGTTGCCGGCTACACCTTC. Protein sequence: CASSQARGGGQVAGYTF.

This clonotype showed up just a few times. The genes are TRBV2 and TRBJ2-1; TRBD2 is a possible D gene (6 bases). Trimming removed 5 bases at V and 0 bases at J, with 14 bases between. From germline, CDR1 is SNHLY and CDR2 FYNNEI. This CDR3 has 16 residues. CDR3: CASSFPSASSYNEQFF. CDR3 coding DNA: TGTGCCAGCAGTTTCCCTAGCGCAAGCTCCTACAATGAGCAGTTCTTC.

The chain combines TRBV7-2 with TRBJ2-1, with 14 bases fitting TRBD2. The germline V gene has CDR1 SGHTA and CDR2 FQGNSA. The CDR3 runs 19 residues. J lost 4 bases, V lost 4 bases, and 12 bases had no gene match. Here the CDR3 DNA reads TGTGCCAGCAGCTCTAGCCCGACTAGCGGGAGGGCGGGATACAATGAGCAGTTCTTC. The encoded protein is CASSSSPTSGRAGYNEQFF.

This clonotype was found a few times. V is TRBV10-3 and J is TRBJ1-1; D unresolved. The germline gives CDR1 ENHRY, CDR2 SYGVKD. The CDR3 has 13 residues. Deletions cut 0 bases from V and 10 bases from J, with 12 bases between. CDR3 in DNA: TGTGCCATCAGTGAGTCGTCTGAAATTGTAGCTTTCTTT. Translated: CAISESSEIVAFF.

There are a few counts of this clonotype. This chain links TRBV20-1 with TRBJ1-3, with D possibly being TRBD1 (6 bases). The CDR3 extends over 18 amino acids. The germline V gene has CDR1 DFQATT and CDR2 SNEGSKA (reference sequence). V lost 0 bases and J lost 0, with 18 bases in between. In nucleotides, the CDR3 is TGCAGTGCTAGAGATGATGACAGGCGATCTAGCTCTGGAAACACCATATATTTT. Translation gives CSARDDDRRSSSGNTIYF.

The chain carries TRBV29-1 and TRBJ1-1; D possibly corresponds to TRBD1 (5 bases). In germline, CDR1 is SQVTM, CDR2 ANQGSEA. Trimming stripped 5 bases from V and 3 bases from J, with 10 bases between. This CDR3 comprises 12 residues. CDR3 nucleotides: TGCAGCGTTTCGCAGGGAGACACTGAAGCTTTCTTT. As protein: CSVSQGDTEAFF.

The rearrangement joins TRBV27 to TRBJ2-1, with TRBD1 matching 7 bases. Germline CDR1 is MNHEY and CDR2 is SMNVEV (reference sequence). CDR3 size: 14 residues. V lost 9 bases, J lost 7 bases, and 12 bases stayed unmatched. The CDR3 DNA is TGTGCCAGTAGAAATACAGGGGAACTGAATGAGCAGTTCTTC. It is translated as CASRNTGELNEQFF.

In this sample, this clonotype turned up many times. This chain links TRBV12-3 or TRBV12-4 with TRBJ2-5; D possibly corresponds to TRBD2 (7 bases). V was cut by 7 bases and J by 3 bases, with 15 bases left in between. The CDR3 has 14 residues. CDR3 bases: TGTGCCAGCACCCGAAGGGGGGGGGAAGAGACCCAGTACTTC. It translates to CASTRRGGEETQYF.